This record concerns one T cell receptor (beta chain) sequence. Its matching antigen is unknown. This sample was taken from a study of yellow fever vaccine responses in identical twins. Study results and limitations: It has been reported that, in twins, the vaccine T cell response seemed partly convergent and partly personalized.

TCRdb reprocessed the RT-PCR reads with MiXCR, giving one entry per CDR3 protein. The profile shows around 5,300 distinct CDR3 sequences, roughly 89% of them singletons. Germline V gene lookup returns CDR1 MGHRA and CDR2 YSYEKL. With 1 base clipped from V and 3 bases from J, the junction kept 3 bases outside the gene matches. CDR3 length: 15 residues. This TCR derives from a woman aged 18-29 years who received the yellow fever vaccine. The specimen was T cells from blood (PBMCs), unsorted or a sorted subset (not recorded which), collected before or after yellow fever vaccination (not recorded which). This chain links TRBV4-1 with TRBJ2-1, with TRBD2 identical over 7 bases. Here the CDR3 reads CASSQVRERYNEQFF. In DNA form, the CDR3 reads TGCGCCAGCAGCCAAGTGCGGGAGCGCTACAATGAGCAGTTCTTC.